The rows below give T cell receptor beta chains drawn from one sample of a study of cytomegalovirus exposure and HLA in healthy donors. Measured with immunoSEQ multiplex PCR; TCRdb has only the in-frame clones, and not every one. The data show about 120,000 clones, with 75% seen just once and about 2.8% held by the top ten. The sequenced sample was PBMCs. These receptors all stem from a woman aged 40-49 years in good health and CMV-seropositive. CDR3s include the opening cysteine and the closing phenylalanine or tryptophan. Each record gives: V gene, clone size, J gene, D gene, CDR3 DNA, CDR3 protein. A D gene is named only where the DNA matches it firmly. Not all rows give a size; the values are once, few, many and, for expanded clones, a class.

V gene: TRBV6-4; clone size: once; J gene: TRBJ2-3; D gene: TRBD2; CDR3 DNA: TGTGCCAGCAGCCCTCTGAGCGGGGGGAGGATAGATACGCAGTATTTT; CDR3 protein: CASSPLSGGRIDTQYF
V gene: TRBV19; clone size: -; J gene: TRBJ2-2; D gene: -; CDR3 DNA: TGTGCCAGTAGGTCAGGGCTCGGCGTCGGGGAGCTGTTTTTT; CDR3 protein: CASRSGLGVGELFF
V gene: TRBV15; clone size: -; J gene: TRBJ2-7; D gene: TRBD1; CDR3 DNA: TGTGCCACCAGCAGGGACAGGGGCGCCGCGTACGAGCAGTACTTC; CDR3 protein: CATSRDRGAAYEQYF
V gene: TRBV4-3; clone size: -; J gene: TRBJ2-7; D gene: TRBD2; CDR3 DNA: TGCGCCAGCAGCCAGGGGACTAGCGGGTCCCTCGAGCAGTACTTC; CDR3 protein: CASSQGTSGSLEQYF
V gene: TRBV19; clone size: few; J gene: TRBJ1-1; D gene: TRBD1; CDR3 DNA: TGTGCCAGTACCTCGACAGGGGGGCCGAACACTGAAGCTTTCTTT; CDR3 protein: CASTSTGGPNTEAFF
V gene: TRBV5-1; clone size: once; J gene: TRBJ2-1; D gene: TRBD2; CDR3 DNA: TGCGCCAGCAGGCGGCGGGAGATCTACAATGAGCAGTTCTTC; CDR3 protein: CASRRREIYNEQFF
V gene: TRBV2; clone size: -; J gene: TRBJ2-1; D gene: TRBD2; CDR3 DNA: TGTGCCAGCACCGGGACTATTCCCTACAATGAGCAGTTCTTC; CDR3 protein: CASTGTIPYNEQFF
V gene: TRBV5-1; clone size: -; J gene: TRBJ1-4; D gene: -; CDR3 DNA: TGCGCCAGCAGTCCAGGGACAACAACTAATGAAAAACTGTTTTTT; CDR3 protein: CASSPGTTTNEKLFF
V gene: TRBV7-3; clone size: -; J gene: TRBJ1-2; D gene: TRBD1; CDR3 DNA: TGTGCCAGCAGCTTAGGACAGGGCTATGGCTACACCTTC; CDR3 protein: CASSLGQGYGYTF
V gene: TRBV4-3; clone size: -; J gene: TRBJ1-1; D gene: -; CDR3 DNA: TGCGCCAGCAGCCAAGATTCAACAGGGAACACTGAAGCTTTCTTT; CDR3 protein: CASSQDSTGNTEAFF
V gene: TRBV2; clone size: -; J gene: TRBJ2-7; D gene: -; CDR3 DNA: TGTGCCAGCAGTGAAGCGGAAGGGGTTAACTCCTACGAGCAGTACTTC; CDR3 protein: CASSEAEGVNSYEQYF
V gene: TRBV11-2; clone size: -; J gene: TRBJ2-2; D gene: TRBD1; CDR3 DNA: TGTGCCAGCAGCTTCGGTTCCTGGACAGGGTCCGATCGTGCCGGGGAGCTGTTTTTT; CDR3 protein: CASSFGSWTGSDRAGELFF
V gene: TRBV9; clone size: -; J gene: TRBJ1-1; D gene: -; CDR3 DNA: TGTGCCAGCAGCGTAATGTCTATGGACACTGAAGCTTTCTTT; CDR3 protein: CASSVMSMDTEAFF
V gene: TRBV7-8; clone size: -; J gene: TRBJ1-5; D gene: -; CDR3 DNA: TGTGCCAGCAGCTTAGCCGGGGTTTGGAAGGAGATTAGCAATCAGCCCCAGCATTTT; CDR3 protein: CASSLAGVWKEISNQPQHF
V gene: TRBV7-2; clone size: -; J gene: TRBJ2-2; D gene: TRBD1; CDR3 DNA: TGTGCCAGCAGCCGTGACAGGGGGCGGAATGGGGAGCTGTTTTTT; CDR3 protein: CASSRDRGRNGELFF
V gene: TRBV9; clone size: -; J gene: TRBJ1-3; D gene: TRBD1; CDR3 DNA: TGTGCCAGCAGCGTTACAGGGGGCTCTGGAAACACCATATATTTT; CDR3 protein: CASSVTGGSGNTIYF
V gene: TRBV2; clone size: -; J gene: TRBJ1-1; D gene: -; CDR3 DNA: TGTGCCAGCAGTGATTCTCTGAACACTGAAGCTTTCTTT; CDR3 protein: CASSDSLNTEAFF
V gene: TRBV5-4; clone size: -; J gene: TRBJ2-5; D gene: -; CDR3 DNA: TGTGCCAGCAGCTTACCGGCAGGGGAGACCCAGTACTTC; CDR3 protein: CASSLPAGETQYF
V gene: TRBV2; clone size: -; J gene: TRBJ1-3; D gene: -; CDR3 DNA: TGTGCCAGCAGTGACAGGGGAAGCTCTGGAAACACCATATATTTT; CDR3 protein: CASSDRGSSGNTIYF
V gene: TRBV6-5; clone size: -; J gene: TRBJ1-2; D gene: TRBD1; CDR3 DNA: TGTGCCAGCAGCCAGGGACAGGGGATTTATGGCTACACCTTC; CDR3 protein: CASSQGQGIYGYTF
V gene: TRBV5-1; clone size: -; J gene: TRBJ1-1; D gene: TRBD1; CDR3 DNA: TGCGCCAGCAGCTTGGGTGACAGGGAGGTGAACACTGAAGCTTTCTTT; CDR3 protein: CASSLGDREVNTEAFF
V gene: TRBV7-8; clone size: -; J gene: TRBJ2-7; D gene: TRBD1; CDR3 DNA: TGTGCCAGCAGCTTTAACACAGGGGGCGCTAGAGGTGACGCGGAGCAGTACTTC; CDR3 protein: CASSFNTGGARGDAEQYF
V gene: TRBV29-1; clone size: -; J gene: TRBJ2-7; D gene: -; CDR3 DNA: TGCAGCGTTCTCACTCCCCGGGGAGACGAGCAGTACTTC; CDR3 protein: CSVLTPRGDEQYF
V gene: TRBV6-4; clone size: few; J gene: TRBJ2-6; D gene: TRBD2; CDR3 DNA: TGTGCCAGCAGTGGGACGGTTCCTAGCGGGACCGGGGCCAACGTCCTGACTTTC; CDR3 protein: CASSGTVPSGTGANVLTF
V gene: TRBV7-9; clone size: -; J gene: TRBJ2-7; D gene: TRBD1; CDR3 DNA: TGTGCCAGCAGCCGGACAGGGGACGAGCAGTACTTC; CDR3 protein: CASSRTGDEQYF
V gene: TRBV5-6; clone size: -; J gene: TRBJ2-4; D gene: TRBD1; CDR3 DNA: TGTGCCAGCAGCTTCGGACAGGGAGAGTACATTCAGTACTTC; CDR3 protein: CASSFGQGEYIQYF
V gene: TRBV4-3; clone size: -; J gene: TRBJ1-5; D gene: -; CDR3 DNA: TGCGCCAGCAGCCAAGATCCGGGACTGGGACAGCCCCAGCATTTT; CDR3 protein: CASSQDPGLGQPQHF
V gene: TRBV5-1; clone size: -; J gene: TRBJ2-1; D gene: TRBD2; CDR3 DNA: TGCGCCAGCAGTTTTAGCGGGGGGGCAGAGCAGTTCTTC; CDR3 protein: CASSFSGGAEQFF
V gene: TRBV6-6; clone size: -; J gene: TRBJ1-1; D gene: -; CDR3 DNA: TGTGCCAGCAGTCCGTTCAGCACTGAAGCTTTCTTT; CDR3 protein: CASSPFSTEAFF
V gene: TRBV7-9; clone size: -; J gene: TRBJ2-2; D gene: -; CDR3 DNA: TGTGCCTGCCGGGACACAGGCAGCCTTGAACCCTCGGGCACCGGGGAGCTGTTTTTT; CDR3 protein: CACRDTGSLEPSGTGELFF
V gene: TRBV2; clone size: few; J gene: TRBJ2-5; D gene: TRBD1; CDR3 DNA: TGTGCCAGCATCTGGGACAGGGGGCAGGAGACCCAGTACTTC; CDR3 protein: CASIWDRGQETQYF
V gene: TRBV2; clone size: -; J gene: TRBJ2-3; D gene: TRBD2; CDR3 DNA: TGTGCCAGCAGTGACACAGCGGGAAGCACAGATACGCAGTATTTT; CDR3 protein: CASSDTAGSTDTQYF
V gene: TRBV7-8; clone size: -; J gene: TRBJ2-3; D gene: -; CDR3 DNA: TGTGCCAGCAGCTCGCCGGCCAACAGGTCCGACACAGATACGCAGTATTTT; CDR3 protein: CASSSPANRSDTDTQYF
V gene: TRBV4-3; clone size: few; J gene: TRBJ2-2; D gene: TRBD2; CDR3 DNA: TGCGCCAGCAGCCAAGATCGGGAGGGACTGAACACCGGGGAGCTGTTTTTT; CDR3 protein: CASSQDREGLNTGELFF
V gene: TRBV5-8; clone size: -; J gene: TRBJ1-5; D gene: TRBD1; CDR3 DNA: TGTGCCAGCTGCCAGGGGCAGGGGGCCAATCAGCCCCAGCATTTT; CDR3 protein: CASCQGQGANQPQHF
V gene: TRBV9; clone size: -; J gene: TRBJ2-7; D gene: -; CDR3 DNA: TGTGCCAGCAGCGTAGGGGTAGCGGATTCCTACGAGCAGTACTTC; CDR3 protein: CASSVGVADSYEQYF
V gene: TRBV7-9; clone size: -; J gene: TRBJ1-1; D gene: -; CDR3 DNA: TGTGCCAGCGTTTTCGCAGGCATGAACACTGAAGCTTTCTTT; CDR3 protein: CASVFAGMNTEAFF
V gene: TRBV10-3; clone size: -; J gene: TRBJ1-2; D gene: -; CDR3 DNA: TGTGCCATCAGTGAGGAGCTTAACTATGGCTACACCTTC; CDR3 protein: CAISEELNYGYTF
V gene: TRBV6-1; clone size: once; J gene: TRBJ1-5; D gene: -; CDR3 DNA: TGTGCCAGCACCCATGTCAATCAGCCCCAGCATTTT; CDR3 protein: CASTHVNQPQHF
V gene: TRBV6-6; clone size: -; J gene: TRBJ1-1; D gene: -; CDR3 DNA: TGTGCCAGCAGCCTACGGGTGACTGAAGCTTTCTTT; CDR3 protein: CASSLRVTEAFF
V gene: TRBV14; clone size: -; J gene: TRBJ2-5; D gene: TRBD1; CDR3 DNA: TGTGCCAGCAGCCGAGAGCTGACAGGGTGGGAAGAGACCCAGTACTTC; CDR3 protein: CASSRELTGWEETQYF
V gene: TRBV10-3; clone size: -; J gene: TRBJ1-3; D gene: TRBD1; CDR3 DNA: TGTGCCATCAGTGACAAGGGGGCGGCTGGAAACACCATATATTTT; CDR3 protein: CAISDKGAAGNTIYF
V gene: TRBV5-1; clone size: -; J gene: TRBJ2-1; D gene: TRBD2; CDR3 DNA: TGCGCCAGCAGCTTGGCCCCTAGCGGGGGGGCCAATGAGCAGTTCTTC; CDR3 protein: CASSLAPSGGANEQFF
V gene: TRBV10-2; clone size: -; J gene: TRBJ1-5; D gene: TRBD1; CDR3 DNA: TGCGCCAGCAGTGAGTCGACTCAATATGCCCCTTCGACAGGGGGTAGACCCCAGCATTTT; CDR3 protein: CASSESTQYAPSTGGRPQHF
V gene: TRBV4-1; clone size: -; J gene: TRBJ2-7; D gene: TRBD1; CDR3 DNA: TGCGCCAGCAGCCAAGATAGGGGGACAGGGGCCTACGAGCAGTACTTC; CDR3 protein: CASSQDRGTGAYEQYF
V gene: TRBV11-3; clone size: -; J gene: TRBJ2-1; D gene: TRBD2; CDR3 DNA: TGTGCCAGCAGCGAAAGGGCCAGCGGGAGGGGCGATGAGCAGTTCTTC; CDR3 protein: CASSERASGRGDEQFF
V gene: TRBV20-1; clone size: -; J gene: TRBJ2-7; D gene: -; CDR3 DNA: TGCAGTACAGGGGAGGTCTACGAGCAGTACTTC; CDR3 protein: CSTGEVYEQYF
V gene: TRBV7-9; clone size: -; J gene: TRBJ1-1; D gene: -; CDR3 DNA: TGTGCCAGCAGCTTAGTGTCGGGACTAGGGGCTGAAGCTTTCTTT; CDR3 protein: CASSLVSGLGAEAFF
V gene: TRBV7-2; clone size: -; J gene: TRBJ1-5; D gene: TRBD1; CDR3 DNA: TGTGCCAGCAGCTTTACCGGGACAGGGGGCAATCAGCCCCAGCATTTT; CDR3 protein: CASSFTGTGGNQPQHF
V gene: TRBV10-1; clone size: once; J gene: TRBJ2-3; D gene: -; CDR3 DNA: TGCGCCAGCAGTGAGTCCCCTCGGGGGAGGACTGCAGACGGAGATACGCAGTATTTT; CDR3 protein: CASSESPRGRTADGDTQYF
V gene: TRBV11-2; clone size: -; J gene: TRBJ1-1; D gene: -; CDR3 DNA: TGTGCCAGCAGCTTAGGACGGGGGGAGAACACTGAAGCTTTCTTT; CDR3 protein: CASSLGRGENTEAFF